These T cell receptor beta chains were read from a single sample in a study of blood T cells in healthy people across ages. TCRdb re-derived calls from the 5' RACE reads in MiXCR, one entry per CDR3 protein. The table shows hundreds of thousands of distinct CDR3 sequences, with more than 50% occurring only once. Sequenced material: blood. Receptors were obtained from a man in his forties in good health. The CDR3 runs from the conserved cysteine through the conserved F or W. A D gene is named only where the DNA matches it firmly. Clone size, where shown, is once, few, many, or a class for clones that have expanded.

CDR3 DNA: TGCAGCGTTGACAGGCAGGGGATCTATGGCTACACCTTC
CDR3 protein: CSVDRQGIYGYTF
V gene: TRBV29-1
clone size: -
D gene: -
J gene: TRBJ1-2

CDR3 DNA: TGTGCCAGCAGCTGGCCCCGGGACAGGGTGGGTGGCTACACCTTC
CDR3 protein: CASSWPRDRVGGYTF
V gene: TRBV7-2
clone size: -
D gene: TRBD1
J gene: TRBJ1-2

CDR3 DNA: TGTGCCACCAGTGCCAATCCAGGGCATCAGCCCCAGCATTTT
CDR3 protein: CATSANPGHQPQHF
V gene: TRBV24-1
clone size: -
D gene: -
J gene: TRBJ1-5

CDR3 DNA: TGTGCCACCCTAGCGGGGGCAGGAGAGACCCAGTACTTC
CDR3 protein: CATLAGAGETQYF
V gene: TRBV6-1
clone size: -
D gene: TRBD2
J gene: TRBJ2-5

CDR3 DNA: TGCGCCAGCAGCCCAGGGAGACCGTCCGGGGAGCTGTTTTTT
CDR3 protein: CASSPGRPSGELFF
V gene: TRBV5-1
clone size: -
D gene: -
J gene: TRBJ2-2

CDR3 DNA: TGTGCCAGCAGTTTTCAGGCTAGCGCAGATGCGCAGTATTTT
CDR3 protein: CASSFQASADAQYF
V gene: TRBV12-3/TRBV12-4
clone size: -
D gene: -
J gene: TRBJ2-3

CDR3 DNA: TGTGCCAGCAGTTTATTCGGGGGGAGTAGCACAGATACGCAGTATTTT
CDR3 protein: CASSLFGGSSTDTQYF
V gene: TRBV12-3/TRBV12-4
clone size: -
D gene: TRBD2
J gene: TRBJ2-3

CDR3 DNA: TGTGCCAGCAGCTTCGATAGCGGGAGGGCCGGTAATGAGCAGTTCTTC
CDR3 protein: CASSFDSGRAGNEQFF
V gene: TRBV7-3
clone size: -
D gene: TRBD2
J gene: TRBJ2-1

CDR3 DNA: TGTGCCAGCAGCTTAAACCCGGGAGATGAGCAGTTCTTC
CDR3 protein: CASSLNPGDEQFF
V gene: TRBV7-2
clone size: few
D gene: -
J gene: TRBJ2-1

CDR3 DNA: TGTGCCAGCAGCACGGGACTAGTTGCCTACGAGCAGTACTTC
CDR3 protein: CASSTGLVAYEQYF
V gene: TRBV7-2
clone size: once
D gene: TRBD2
J gene: TRBJ2-7

CDR3 DNA: TGCAGCGTAATGTACAGTAGCTATGGCTACACCTTC
CDR3 protein: CSVMYSSYGYTF
V gene: TRBV29-1
clone size: -
D gene: -
J gene: TRBJ1-2

CDR3 DNA: TGTGCCACCAGCAGAGCCGACGCGCGGGAGAAGTATTTT
CDR3 protein: CATSRADAREKYF
V gene: TRBV15
clone size: few
D gene: TRBD2
J gene: TRBJ2-3

CDR3 DNA: TGTGCCAGCAGGCCCAGTTCCGGGACAGGGTTACGGAGCTACACCTTC
CDR3 protein: CASRPSSGTGLRSYTF
V gene: TRBV6-5
clone size: -
D gene: TRBD1
J gene: TRBJ1-2

CDR3 DNA: TGTGCCAGCAGTGGCCGGACAGGGGGGGGCTTCTATGGCTACACCTTC
CDR3 protein: CASSGRTGGGFYGYTF
V gene: TRBV25-1
clone size: -
D gene: TRBD1
J gene: TRBJ1-2

CDR3 DNA: TGTGCCAGCAGCCGGCGGGCTGAAGAGACCCAGTACTTC
CDR3 protein: CASSRRAEETQYF
V gene: TRBV7-2
clone size: few
D gene: -
J gene: TRBJ2-5

CDR3 DNA: TGCGCCAGCAGCTTGGCGATGTCGGACACCGGGGAGCTGTTTTTT
CDR3 protein: CASSLAMSDTGELFF
V gene: TRBV5-1
clone size: many
D gene: -
J gene: TRBJ2-2

CDR3 DNA: TGTGCCAGCAGTCCCCGGGTGGGGGGAGGAGAGACCCAGTACTTC
CDR3 protein: CASSPRVGGGETQYF
V gene: TRBV12-3/TRBV12-4
clone size: -
D gene: -
J gene: TRBJ2-5

CDR3 DNA: TGCAGTGCTGACCCGACAGGGACAGCCAAAAACATTCAGTACTTC
CDR3 protein: CSADPTGTAKNIQYF
V gene: TRBV20-1
clone size: -
D gene: TRBD1
J gene: TRBJ2-4

CDR3 DNA: TGTGCCAGCAGCCCCCGACAGGGTAATGAAAAACTGTTTTTT
CDR3 protein: CASSPRQGNEKLFF
V gene: TRBV7-8
clone size: once
D gene: TRBD1
J gene: TRBJ1-4

CDR3 DNA: TGTGCCAGCAGCTTGGGCAACCTCTACGAGCAGTACTTC
CDR3 protein: CASSLGNLYEQYF
V gene: TRBV11-1
clone size: -
D gene: -
J gene: TRBJ2-7

CDR3 DNA: TGTGCCAGCAGTCTCCTGGCGTGGACCGGTAATTCACCCCTCCACTTT
CDR3 protein: CASSLLAWTGNSPLHF
V gene: TRBV27
clone size: -
D gene: -
J gene: TRBJ1-6

CDR3 DNA: TGTGCCAGCAGCCTGACAGGGATGGGGGGCTACACCTTC
CDR3 protein: CASSLTGMGGYTF
V gene: TRBV6-5
clone size: many
D gene: TRBD1
J gene: TRBJ1-2

CDR3 DNA: TGCAGTTGCGGGACAGGGACGACTTTTGGCTACACCTTC
CDR3 protein: CSCGTGTTFGYTF
V gene: TRBV20-1
clone size: few
D gene: TRBD1
J gene: TRBJ1-2

CDR3 DNA: TGTGCCAGCAGACAGGGGTACAATGAGCAGTTCTTC
CDR3 protein: CASRQGYNEQFF
V gene: TRBV5-8
clone size: -
D gene: TRBD1
J gene: TRBJ2-1

CDR3 DNA: TGTGCCAGCAGCTCTCGGACAGGGAGGGATGGTGAGCAGTTCTTC
CDR3 protein: CASSSRTGRDGEQFF
V gene: TRBV7-3
clone size: once
D gene: -
J gene: TRBJ2-1

CDR3 DNA: TGTGCCAGCAGCGGGGCAGGGGGGAAAGGATCACCCCTCCACTTT
CDR3 protein: CASSGAGGKGSPLHF
V gene: TRBV3-1
clone size: -
D gene: TRBD1
J gene: TRBJ1-6

CDR3 DNA: TGCAGCGTTGAGGGGGTATTAGGCGGTCAGCGGAATGAGCAGTTCTTC
CDR3 protein: CSVEGVLGGQRNEQFF
V gene: TRBV29-1
clone size: few
D gene: -
J gene: TRBJ2-1

CDR3 DNA: TGTGCCAGCAGCTCTAGCGGGAGAGCTTACAATGAGCAGTTCTTC
CDR3 protein: CASSSSGRAYNEQFF
V gene: TRBV7-9
clone size: few
D gene: TRBD2
J gene: TRBJ2-1

CDR3 DNA: TGTGCCAGCAGTGGGACCAACCTACTCCTAGATACGCAGTATTTT
CDR3 protein: CASSGTNLLLDTQYF
V gene: TRBV6-2/TRBV6-3
clone size: -
D gene: -
J gene: TRBJ2-3

CDR3 DNA: TGCAGTGCTGAACGGGACCGGGACTACGAGCAGTACTTC
CDR3 protein: CSAERDRDYEQYF
V gene: TRBV20-1
clone size: -
D gene: -
J gene: TRBJ2-7

CDR3 DNA: TGTGCCAGCAGTGAAATTAAAAGGGCTACCGGGGAGCTGTTTTTT
CDR3 protein: CASSEIKRATGELFF
V gene: TRBV2
clone size: -
D gene: -
J gene: TRBJ2-2

CDR3 DNA: TGCAGCGTTCTTGGGACAGGGGACAATGAGCAGTTCTTC
CDR3 protein: CSVLGTGDNEQFF
V gene: TRBV29-1
clone size: few
D gene: TRBD1
J gene: TRBJ2-1

CDR3 DNA: TGTGCCAGCTCACCAGACCTAATTAATGAGCAGTTCTTC
CDR3 protein: CASSPDLINEQFF
V gene: TRBV18
clone size: -
D gene: -
J gene: TRBJ2-1

CDR3 DNA: TGCGCCAGCAGCTTGAGCCTAGTTAACTATGGCTACACCTTC
CDR3 protein: CASSLSLVNYGYTF
V gene: TRBV5-1
clone size: once
D gene: -
J gene: TRBJ1-2

CDR3 DNA: TGCGCCAGCATCCTCGTCACAGATACGCAGTATTTT
CDR3 protein: CASILVTDTQYF
V gene: TRBV5-1
clone size: -
D gene: -
J gene: TRBJ2-3

CDR3 DNA: TGTGCCAGCAGCCAAGAAGGAGGGGGATATTCATCCGAGCAGTACTTC
CDR3 protein: CASSQEGGGYSSEQYF
V gene: TRBV4-2
clone size: -
D gene: -
J gene: TRBJ2-7

CDR3 DNA: TGTGCCAGCAGACTAACACGAGCGGGGGGAACAGATACGCAGTATTTT
CDR3 protein: CASRLTRAGGTDTQYF
V gene: TRBV28
clone size: -
D gene: TRBD2
J gene: TRBJ2-3

CDR3 DNA: TGTGCCAGCAGCTCATGGACAGGGGGGAACTATGGCTACACCTTC
CDR3 protein: CASSSWTGGNYGYTF
V gene: TRBV7-2
clone size: -
D gene: TRBD1
J gene: TRBJ1-2

CDR3 DNA: TGTGCCAGCAGCGGAACAGGGGATCCATATCGCGGTACGCAGTATTTT
CDR3 protein: CASSGTGDPYRGTQYF
V gene: TRBV9
clone size: -
D gene: TRBD1
J gene: TRBJ2-3